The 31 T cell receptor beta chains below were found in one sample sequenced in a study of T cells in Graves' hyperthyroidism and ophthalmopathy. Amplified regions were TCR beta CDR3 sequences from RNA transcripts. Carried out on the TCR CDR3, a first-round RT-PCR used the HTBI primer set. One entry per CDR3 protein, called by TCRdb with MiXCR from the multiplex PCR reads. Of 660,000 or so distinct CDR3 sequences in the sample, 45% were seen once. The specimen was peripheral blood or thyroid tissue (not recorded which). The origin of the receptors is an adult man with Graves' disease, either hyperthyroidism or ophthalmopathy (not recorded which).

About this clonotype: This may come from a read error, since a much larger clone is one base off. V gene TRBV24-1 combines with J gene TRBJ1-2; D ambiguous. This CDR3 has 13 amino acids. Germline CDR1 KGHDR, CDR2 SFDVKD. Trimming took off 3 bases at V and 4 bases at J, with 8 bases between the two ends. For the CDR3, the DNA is TGTGCCACCAGTGATGCAGGCGTCTATGGCTACACCTTC. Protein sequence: CATSDAGVYGYTF.

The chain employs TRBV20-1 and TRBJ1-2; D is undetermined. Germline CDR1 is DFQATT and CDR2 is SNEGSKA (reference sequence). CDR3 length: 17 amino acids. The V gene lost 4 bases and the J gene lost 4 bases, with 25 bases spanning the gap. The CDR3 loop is CSATSTGPITAGYGYTF. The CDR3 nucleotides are TGCAGTGCTACCTCGACCGGGCCGATAACTGCCGGCTATGGCTACACCTTC.

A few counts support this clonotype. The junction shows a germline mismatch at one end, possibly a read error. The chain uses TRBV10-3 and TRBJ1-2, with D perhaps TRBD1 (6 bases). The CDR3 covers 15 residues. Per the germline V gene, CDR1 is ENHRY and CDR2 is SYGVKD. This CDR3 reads CASSYSTGQHYGYTF. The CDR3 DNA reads TGTGCCAGCAGTTACTCGACCGGACAGCACTATGGCTACACCTTC.

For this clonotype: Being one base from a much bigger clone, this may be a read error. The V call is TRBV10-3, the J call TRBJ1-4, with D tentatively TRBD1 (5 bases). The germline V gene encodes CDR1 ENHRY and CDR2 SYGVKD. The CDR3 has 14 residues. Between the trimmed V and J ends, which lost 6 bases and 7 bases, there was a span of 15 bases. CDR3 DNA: TGTGCCATCAGCGACAGAATCGTCAGTGAAAAACTGTTTTTT. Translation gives CAISDRIVSEKLFF.

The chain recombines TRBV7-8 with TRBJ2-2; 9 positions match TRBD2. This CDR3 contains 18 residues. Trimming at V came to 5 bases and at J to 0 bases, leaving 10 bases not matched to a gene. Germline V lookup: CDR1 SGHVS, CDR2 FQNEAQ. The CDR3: CASSKRLLAGSNTGELFF. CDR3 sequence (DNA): TGTGCCAGCAGCAAGAGGTTGCTAGCGGGGTCGAACACCGGGGAGCTGTTTTTT.

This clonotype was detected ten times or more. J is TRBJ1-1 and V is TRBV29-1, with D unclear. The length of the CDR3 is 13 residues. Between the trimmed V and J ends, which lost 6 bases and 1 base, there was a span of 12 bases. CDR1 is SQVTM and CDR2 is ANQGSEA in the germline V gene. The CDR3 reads CSVGSSWNTEAFF. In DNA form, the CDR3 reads TGCAGCGTGGGATCTAGCTGGAACACTGAAGCTTTCTTT.

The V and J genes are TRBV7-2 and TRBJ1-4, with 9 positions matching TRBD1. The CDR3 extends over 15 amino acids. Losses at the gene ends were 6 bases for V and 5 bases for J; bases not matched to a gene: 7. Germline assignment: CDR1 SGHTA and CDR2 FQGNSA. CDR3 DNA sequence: TGTGCCAGCAGTTACCGGGACAGGGTAAATGAAAAACTGTTTTTT. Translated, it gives CASSYRDRVNEKLFF.

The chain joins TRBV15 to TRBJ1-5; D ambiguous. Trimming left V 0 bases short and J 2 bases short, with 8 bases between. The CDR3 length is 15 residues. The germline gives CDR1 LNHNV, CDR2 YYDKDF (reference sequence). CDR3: CATSREAGGNQPQHF. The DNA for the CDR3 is TGTGCCACCAGCAGAGAGGCAGGAGGCAATCAGCCCCAGCATTTT.

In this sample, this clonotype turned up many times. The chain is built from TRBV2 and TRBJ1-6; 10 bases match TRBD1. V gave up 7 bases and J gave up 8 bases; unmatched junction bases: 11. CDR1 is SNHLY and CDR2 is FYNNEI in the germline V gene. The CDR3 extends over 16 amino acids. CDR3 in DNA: TGTGCCAGCACAACAATACCCGGGACAGGGGATTCACCCCTCCACTTT. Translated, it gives CASTTIPGTGDSPLHF.

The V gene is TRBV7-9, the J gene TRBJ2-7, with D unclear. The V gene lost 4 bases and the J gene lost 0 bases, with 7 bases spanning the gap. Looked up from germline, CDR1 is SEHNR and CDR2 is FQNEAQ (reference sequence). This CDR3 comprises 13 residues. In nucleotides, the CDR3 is TGTGCCAGCAGCTACCAAGGCTCCTACGAGCAGTACTTC. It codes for CASSYQGSYEQYF. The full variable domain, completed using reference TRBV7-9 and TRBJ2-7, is DTGVSQNPRHKITKRGQNVTFRCDPISEHNRLYWYRQTLGQGPEFLTYFQNEAQLEKSRLLSDRFSAERPKGSFSTLEIQRTEQGDSAMYLCASSYQGSYEQYFGPGTRLTVT.

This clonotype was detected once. In DNA form, the CDR3 reads TGCAGTGCTGGCTTGGGGTTGGATCAGCCCCAGCATTTT. Residues: CSAGLGLDQPQHF. The rearrangement uses TRBV20-1 and TRBJ1-5; the D is unclear. The V end was cut by 5 bases, the J end by 5 bases, with 13 bases between. The CDR3 sequence is 13 residues long. Germline V gene sequence: CDR1 DFQATT, CDR2 SNEGSKA (reference sequence).

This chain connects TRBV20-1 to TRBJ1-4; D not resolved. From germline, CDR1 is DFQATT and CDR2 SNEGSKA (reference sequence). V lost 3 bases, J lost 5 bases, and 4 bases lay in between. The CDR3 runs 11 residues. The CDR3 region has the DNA TGCAGTGCTAGCTTGAATGAAAAACTGTTTTTT. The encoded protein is CSASLNEKLFF.

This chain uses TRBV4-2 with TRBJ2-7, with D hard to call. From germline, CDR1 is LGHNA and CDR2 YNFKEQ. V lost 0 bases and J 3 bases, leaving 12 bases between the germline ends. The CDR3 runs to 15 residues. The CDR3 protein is CASSQDLADRYEQYF. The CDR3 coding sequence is TGTGCCAGCAGCCAAGACTTGGCGGACCGCTACGAGCAGTACTTC.

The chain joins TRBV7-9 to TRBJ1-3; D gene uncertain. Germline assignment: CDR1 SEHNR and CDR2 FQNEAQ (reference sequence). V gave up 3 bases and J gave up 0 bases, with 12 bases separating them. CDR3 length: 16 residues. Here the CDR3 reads CASSLFIEHSGNTIYF. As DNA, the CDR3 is TGTGCCAGCAGCTTGTTTATTGAGCACTCTGGAAACACCATATATTTT.

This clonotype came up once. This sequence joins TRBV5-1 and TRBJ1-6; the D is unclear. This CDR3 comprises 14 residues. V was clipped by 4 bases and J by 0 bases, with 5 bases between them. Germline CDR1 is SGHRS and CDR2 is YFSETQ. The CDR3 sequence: CASSKRSYNSPLHF. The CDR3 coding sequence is TGCGCCAGCAGCAAACGCTCCTATAATTCACCCCTCCACTTT. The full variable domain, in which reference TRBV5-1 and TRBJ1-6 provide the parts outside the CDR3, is KAGVTQTPRYLIKTRGQQVTLSCSPISGHRSVSWYQQTPGQGLQFLFEYFSETQRNKGNFPGRFSGRQFSNSRSEMNVSTLELGDSALYLCASSKRSYNSPLHFGNGTRLTVT.

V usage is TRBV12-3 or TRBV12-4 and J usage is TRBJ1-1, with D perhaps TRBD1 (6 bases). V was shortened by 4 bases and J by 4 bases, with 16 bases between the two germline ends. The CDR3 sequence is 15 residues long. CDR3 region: CASSYSQGLGTEAFF. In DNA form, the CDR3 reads TGTGCCAGCAGTTACTCGCAGGGGCTCGGCACTGAAGCTTTCTTT.

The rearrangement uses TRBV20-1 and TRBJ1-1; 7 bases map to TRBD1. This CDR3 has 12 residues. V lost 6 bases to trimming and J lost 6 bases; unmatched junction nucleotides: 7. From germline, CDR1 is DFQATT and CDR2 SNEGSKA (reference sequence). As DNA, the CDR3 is TGCAGTGCACGAGACAGGGTTGCTGAAGCTTTCTTT. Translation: CSARDRVAEAFF.

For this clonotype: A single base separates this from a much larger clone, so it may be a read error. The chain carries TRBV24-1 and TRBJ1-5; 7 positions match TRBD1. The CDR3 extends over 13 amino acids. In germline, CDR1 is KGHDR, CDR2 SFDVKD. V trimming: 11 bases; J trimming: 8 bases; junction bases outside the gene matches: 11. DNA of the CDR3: TGTGCCAGTAGTAGGGGACAGTGGGAGCCCCAGCATTTT. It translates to CASSRGQWEPQHF.

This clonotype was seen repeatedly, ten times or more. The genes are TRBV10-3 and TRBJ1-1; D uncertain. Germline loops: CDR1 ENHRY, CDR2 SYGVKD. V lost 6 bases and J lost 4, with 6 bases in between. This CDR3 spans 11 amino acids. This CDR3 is CAISGGTEAFF. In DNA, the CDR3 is TGTGCCATCAGCGGTGGCACTGAAGCTTTCTTT.

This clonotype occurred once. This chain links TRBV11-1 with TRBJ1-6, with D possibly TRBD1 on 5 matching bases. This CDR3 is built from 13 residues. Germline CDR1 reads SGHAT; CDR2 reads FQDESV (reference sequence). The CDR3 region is CARQHMGNSPLHF. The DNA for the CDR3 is TGTGCTAGACAGCATATGGGGAATTCACCCCTCCACTTT.

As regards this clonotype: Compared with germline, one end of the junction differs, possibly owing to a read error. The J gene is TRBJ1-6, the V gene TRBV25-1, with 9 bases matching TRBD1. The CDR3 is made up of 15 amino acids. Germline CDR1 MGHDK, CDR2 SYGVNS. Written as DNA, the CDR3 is TGCAGTGCTAGGCTCACAGGGGGCATTTGGTCACCCCTCCACTTT. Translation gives CSARLTGGIWSPLHF. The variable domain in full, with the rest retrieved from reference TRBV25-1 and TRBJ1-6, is EADIYQTPRYLVIGTGKKITLECSQTMGHDKMYWYQQDPGMELHLIHYSYGVNSTEKGDLSSESTVSRIRTEHFPLTLESARPSHTSQYLCSARLTGGIWSPLHFGNGTRLTVT.

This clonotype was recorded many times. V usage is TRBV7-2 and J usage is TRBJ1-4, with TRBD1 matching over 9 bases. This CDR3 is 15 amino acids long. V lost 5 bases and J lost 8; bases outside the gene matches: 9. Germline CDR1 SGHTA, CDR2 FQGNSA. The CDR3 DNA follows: TGTGCCAGCAGCCCGGACAGGGGTATGGGCGAAAAACTGTTTTTT. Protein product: CASSPDRGMGEKLFF. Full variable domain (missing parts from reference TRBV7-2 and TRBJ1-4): GAGVSQSPSNKVTEKGKDVELRCDPISGHTALYWYRQSLGQGLEFLIYFQGNSAPDKSGLPSDRFSAERTGGSVSTLTIQRTQQEDSAVYLCASSPDRGMGEKLFFGSGTQLSVL.

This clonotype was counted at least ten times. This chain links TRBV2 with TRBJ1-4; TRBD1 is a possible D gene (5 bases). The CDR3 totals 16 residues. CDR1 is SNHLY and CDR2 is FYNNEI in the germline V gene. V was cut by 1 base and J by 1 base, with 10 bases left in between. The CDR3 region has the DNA TGTGCCAGCAGTGAAGTGACGGGGCGAACTAATGAAAAACTGTTTTTT. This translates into CASSEVTGRTNEKLFF.

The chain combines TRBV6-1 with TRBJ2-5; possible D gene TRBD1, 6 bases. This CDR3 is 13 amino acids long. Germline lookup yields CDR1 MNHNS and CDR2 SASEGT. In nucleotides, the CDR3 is TGTGCTAGAGTCCCGGGCCAGGGGAAGACCCAGTACTTC. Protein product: CARVPGQGKTQYF.

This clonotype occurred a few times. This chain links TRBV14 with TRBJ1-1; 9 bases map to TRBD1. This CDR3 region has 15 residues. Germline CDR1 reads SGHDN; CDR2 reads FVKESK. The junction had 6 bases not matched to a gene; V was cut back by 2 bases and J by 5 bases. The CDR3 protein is CASSQQGQGATEAFF. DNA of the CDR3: TGTGCCAGCAGCCAACAGGGACAGGGCGCGACTGAAGCTTTCTTT.

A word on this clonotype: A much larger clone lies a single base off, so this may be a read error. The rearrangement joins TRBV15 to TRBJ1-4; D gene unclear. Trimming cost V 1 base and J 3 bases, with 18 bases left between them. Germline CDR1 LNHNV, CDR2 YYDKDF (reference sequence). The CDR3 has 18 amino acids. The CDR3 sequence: CATSRALGRTYSNEKLFF. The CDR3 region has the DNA TGTGCCACCAGCAGAGCCTTGGGCAGGACGTACTCTAATGAAAAACTGTTTTTT.

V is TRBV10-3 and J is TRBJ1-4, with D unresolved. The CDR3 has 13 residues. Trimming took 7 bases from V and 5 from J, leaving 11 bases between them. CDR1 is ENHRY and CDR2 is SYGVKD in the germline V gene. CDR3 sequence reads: CAINRDLNEKLFF. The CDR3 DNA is TGTGCCATCAACCGGGATCTAAATGAAAAACTGTTTTTT.

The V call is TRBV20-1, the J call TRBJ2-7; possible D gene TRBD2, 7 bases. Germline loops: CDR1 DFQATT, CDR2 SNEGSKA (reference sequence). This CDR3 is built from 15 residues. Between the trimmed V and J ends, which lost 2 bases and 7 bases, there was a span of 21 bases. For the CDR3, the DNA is TGCAGTGCTAGACGTTCGGTGGGGGGGCCGAGTGAGCAGTACTTC. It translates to CSARRSVGGPSEQYF.

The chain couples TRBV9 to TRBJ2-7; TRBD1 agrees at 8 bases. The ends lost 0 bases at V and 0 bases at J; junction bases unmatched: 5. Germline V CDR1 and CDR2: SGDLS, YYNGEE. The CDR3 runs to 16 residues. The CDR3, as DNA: TGTGCCAGCAGCGTAGGCGGACAGGGTAGCTCCTACGAGCAGTACTTC. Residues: CASSVGGQGSSYEQYF.

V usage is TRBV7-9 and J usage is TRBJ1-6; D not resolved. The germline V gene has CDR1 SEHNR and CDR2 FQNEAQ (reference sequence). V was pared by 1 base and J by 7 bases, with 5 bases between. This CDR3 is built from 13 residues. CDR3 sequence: CASSLVNNSPLHF. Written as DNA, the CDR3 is TGTGCCAGCAGCTTAGTCAACAATTCACCCCTCCACTTT.

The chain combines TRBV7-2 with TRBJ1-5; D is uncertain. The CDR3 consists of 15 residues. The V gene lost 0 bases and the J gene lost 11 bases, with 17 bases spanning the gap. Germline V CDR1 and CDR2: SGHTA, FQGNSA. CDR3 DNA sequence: TGTGCCAGCAGCTTAGCGGCCAGCACTAGGGAGGCCCAGCATTTT. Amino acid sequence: CASSLAASTREAQHF.